This T cell receptor (beta chain) was identified in a study of vaccination effects on CD4 cells after COVID-19. About the study: Post-vaccine sampling took place a median of 72 days after the second dose.

Ahead of sequencing, the ViraFEST assay grew antigen-specific CD4+ T cells using viral peptide pools. Researchers isolated CD4+ T cells once roughly ten days of culture had elapsed. Each participant was given two doses of one vaccine (BNT162b2 or mRNA-1273). The table came from immunoSEQ multiplex PCR; TCRdb's copy has only in-frame clones and leaves some out. The sample records about 30,000 clones, 75% to 90% being singletons. Per germline, CDR1 SGHDT and CDR2 YYEEEE. This CDR3 contains 13 residues. V was trimmed by 4 bases and J by 1 base, leaving 8 bases between them. A note on this clone: As yet, its antigen is unknown.

Material: CD4+ T cells from PBMCs cultured with SARS-CoV-2 spike peptides, obtained after COVID-19 vaccination. The chain uses TRBV5-6 and TRBJ1-1, with no clear D. The clonotype was recovered from a human donor who received a COVID-19 vaccine. Some clones in this sample may be carry-over from other donors' samples. The CDR3 spells CASSEQWNTEAFF. The CDR3 bases are TGTGCCAGCAGCGAACAGTGGAACACTGAAGCTTTCTTT.